These 9 T cell receptor beta chains were sequenced from one sample in a study of CD8 T cells in Susac syndrome. Random-hexamer reverse transcription was applied to about 0.5 to 1 ug RNA. TCRdb used MiXCR to reprocess the immunoSEQ multiplex PCR reads, holding one entry per CDR3 protein. This sample has some 200,000 distinct CDR3 sequences, with approximately 90% found just once. The sequencing input was CD8+ T cells from PBMCs. These receptors all come from a human donor with multiple sclerosis.

The chain's CDR3 is CASSLDQRNREVNTEAFF. CDR3 sequence (DNA): TGTGCCAGCAGCTTAGACCAGAGGAACAGGGAAGTGAACACTGAAGCTTTCTTT. J is TRBJ1-1 and V is TRBV7-2; a weak D match, TRBD1 (6 bases). Germline loops: CDR1 SGHTA, CDR2 FQGNSA. V lost 1 base, J lost 0 bases, and 18 bases lay in between. The CDR3 consists of 18 residues.

The V and J genes are TRBV27 and TRBJ1-6; 7 bases fit TRBD1. The trim removed 4 bases at V and 6 bases at J, leaving 3 bases unmatched. Germline values: CDR1 MNHEY, CDR2 SMNVEV (reference sequence). There are 14 residues in the CDR3. CDR3 nucleotide sequence: TGTGCCAGCAGTTGGGGACAGCCTAATTCACCCCTCCACTTT. It translates to CASSWGQPNSPLHF.

V is TRBV15 and J is TRBJ1-4; D gene ambiguous. The ends were cut back, 5 bases at V and 3 bases at J, with 13 bases in the middle. Germline V lookup: CDR1 LNHNV, CDR2 YYDKDF (reference sequence). This CDR3 has 15 residues. The CDR3 reads CATSGYRDANEKLFF. The CDR3 DNA reads TGTGCCACCAGCGGATACCGGGATGCTAATGAAAAACTGTTTTTT.

This chain connects TRBV9 to TRBJ2-2; D gene ambiguous. V lost 2 bases and J lost 3, with 5 bases in between. The CDR3 consists of 13 residues. Germline CDR1 is SGDLS and CDR2 is YYNGEE. CDR3 bases: TGTGCCAGCAGCGTGTGGGACACCGGGGAGCTGTTTTTT. The encoded protein is CASSVWDTGELFF.

The rearrangement joins TRBV30 to TRBJ2-1; TRBD2 aligns across 9 bases. Germline V lookup: CDR1 GTSNPN, CDR2 SVGIG (reference sequence). J was trimmed by 0 bases and V by 2 bases; bases with no gene match: 5. CDR3 length: 16 residues. CDR3 protein: CAWSSLSGGSYNEQFF. The CDR3 nucleotides are TGTGCCTGGAGTTCGCTTAGCGGGGGCTCCTACAATGAGCAGTTCTTC.

The CDR3 region has the DNA TGTGCCTGGGAGGGGGGGGTTGGAGATACGCAGTATTTT. Amino acids: CAWEGGVGDTQYF. The chain recombines TRBV30 with TRBJ2-3; D is possibly TRBD2 (7 bases). Trimming removed 5 bases from V and 5 bases from J, with 14 bases in between. Per germline, CDR1 GTSNPN and CDR2 SVGIG (reference sequence). The CDR3 is 13 residues long.

The rearrangement joins TRBV7-2 to TRBJ2-5, with D perhaps matching TRBD1 or TRBD2 (6 bases each). Germline V gives CDR1 SGHTA, CDR2 FQGNSA. V was pared by 4 bases and J by 5 bases, with 20 bases between. The CDR3 covers 16 residues. The CDR3 loop is CASSSRWGRGGETQYF. The CDR3 DNA sequence: TGTGCCAGCAGCTCTCGTTGGGGGCGCGGAGGGGAGACCCAGTACTTC.

The chain combines TRBV7-3 with TRBJ1-1, with 8 positions matching TRBD1. Trimming cost V 3 bases and J 0 bases; bases outside gene matches: 6. CDR1 SGHTA and CDR2 FQGTGA come from the germline V gene. This CDR3 region has 16 residues. The CDR3 bases are TGTGCCAGCAGCTTGACAGGGGTCGCCATGAACACTGAAGCTTTCTTT. Translating gives CASSLTGVAMNTEAFF.

The rearrangement links TRBV12-3 or TRBV12-4 to TRBJ1-2; the D gene is possibly TRBD1 (5 bases). The V gene lost 5 bases and the J gene lost 1 base, with 14 bases spanning the gap. There are 15 residues in the CDR3. The CDR3 DNA reads as TGTGCCAGCAGTGCCGGGGGGGAATATAACTATGGCTACACCTTC. This codes for CASSAGGEYNYGYTF.